The clone carrying this T cell receptor beta chain was recorded a few times. Its antigen is unidentified. TCRdb reprocessed the 5' RACE reads with MiXCR, giving one entry per CDR3 protein. The repertoire holds 450,000 or so distinct CDR3 sequences, with around 26% as singletons. The data belong to a study of CD8 T cells in ankylosing spondylitis. Findings and limits, study-wide: Ankylosing spondylitis blood appeared to carry a characteristic TCR beta motif of fewer than 10 highly homologous variants.

CDR3 length: 13 residues. Trimming shortened V by 7 bases and J by 8 bases, and 14 bases separated the two germline ends. Specimen: blood, either unsorted or a sorted T cell fraction (not recorded which). This sequence joins TRBV12-3 or TRBV12-4 and TRBJ1-4; no definite D call. This clonotype was obtained from a male donor with ankylosing spondylitis. CDR3 loop: CASNRDSGEKLFF. CDR3 sequence (DNA): TGTGCCAGCAACCGGGATTCAGGAGAAAAACTGTTTTTT.